The 22 T cell receptor beta chains below were found in one sample sequenced in a study of T cell changes during pregnancy in multiple sclerosis. Profiling relied on immunoSEQ multiplex PCR, and the TCRdb table lists in-frame clones only, not all of them. The sample shows some 97,000 clones, roughly nine tenths of them seen only once. The sequences come from peripheral blood, collected in the second trimester of pregnancy. The source of these receptors is a female donor with multiple sclerosis, enrolled in a pregnancy study.

The V gene is TRBV5-1, the J gene TRBJ2-3; 9 bases line up with TRBD1. After removal of 7 bases from V and 0 bases from J, the junction contained 6 bases not matched to a gene. This CDR3 is built from 15 residues. CDR1 SGHRS and CDR2 YFSETQ come from the germline V gene. The CDR3 nucleotides are TGCGCCAGCTCCGGACAGGGGCGAAGCACAGATACGCAGTATTTT. Residues: CASSGQGRSTDTQYF.

DNA for the CDR3: TGTGCCAGCAGTGAAGGGACTCCTCGTCAGTTCTTC. It codes for CASSEGTPRQFF. The rearrangement uses TRBV2 and TRBJ2-1; D might be TRBD2 (5 bases). V was pared by 1 base and J by 13 bases, with 11 bases between. Germline CDR1 is SNHLY and CDR2 is FYNNEI. The CDR3 runs 12 residues.

This chain links TRBV19 with TRBJ1-3; maybe TRBD1 (5 bases). CDR3 length: 15 amino acids. V lost 10 bases to trimming and J lost 0 bases, with 16 bases between them. Germline V lookup: CDR1 LNHDA, CDR2 SQIVND (reference sequence). The CDR3, as DNA: TGTGCCACTCACCGGGACTGGCGCTCTGGAAACACCATATATTTT. Translation: CATHRDWRSGNTIYF.

The chain joins TRBV6-1 to TRBJ2-7, with D perhaps TRBD2 (6 bases). This CDR3 has 12 residues. The germline V gene encodes CDR1 MNHNS and CDR2 SASEGT. Trimming left V 8 bases short and J 2 bases short, with 10 bases between. The CDR3 protein is CASRLGTYEQYF. CDR3 nucleotide sequence: TGTGCCAGCCGACTAGGGACCTACGAGCAGTACTTC.

The chain recombines TRBV6-4 with TRBJ1-1; D might be TRBD1 (6 bases). Germline values: CDR1 MRHNA, CDR2 SNTAGT. V lost 6 bases and J 4 bases, leaving 18 bases between the germline ends. This CDR3 has 15 amino acids. The CDR3 region is CASRPDSLFLTEAFF. DNA for the CDR3: TGTGCCAGCAGACCGGACAGTCTCTTCCTCACTGAAGCTTTCTTT.

The rearrangement links TRBV27 to TRBJ2-1, with 9 bases aligning to TRBD2. The junction had 7 bases not matched to a gene; V was cut back by 5 bases and J by 5 bases. Per the germline V gene, CDR1 is MNHEY and CDR2 is SMNVEV (reference sequence). This CDR3 is 15 amino acids long. The CDR3 DNA is TGTGCCAGCAGTGATTTGACTAGCGGCAACAATGAGCAGTTCTTC. Its protein product is CASSDLTSGNNEQFF.

The chain joins TRBV19 to TRBJ1-5; D unclear. V was trimmed by 0 bases and J by 1 base, leaving 7 bases between them. Germline V gives CDR1 LNHDA, CDR2 SQIVND (reference sequence). The CDR3 has 15 amino acids. CDR3 region: CASSIDSSSNQPQHF. The CDR3, as DNA: TGTGCCAGTAGTATAGATTCGAGCAGCAATCAGCCCCAGCATTTT.

This sequence joins TRBV5-4 and TRBJ2-2; the D is unclear. Between the trimmed V and J ends, which lost 9 bases and 8 bases, there was a span of 17 bases. CDR3 length: 13 residues. Germline lookup yields CDR1 SGHNT and CDR2 YYREEE (reference sequence). The CDR3 sequence is CATLRSGSGELFF. The CDR3 nucleotides are TGTGCCACCCTGAGGAGTGGGTCTGGGGAGCTGTTTTTT.

The genes are TRBV13 and TRBJ1-3; D unclear. Trimming stripped 0 bases from V and 3 bases from J, with 15 bases between. Per the germline V gene, CDR1 is PRHDT and CDR2 is FYEKMQ (reference sequence). The CDR3 has 17 amino acids. The CDR3 DNA is TGTGCCAGCAGCTTAGGTCCCGGGGTAAAGAGTGGAAACACCATATATTTT. Protein product: CASSLGPGVKSGNTIYF.

The chain is built from TRBV2 and TRBJ2-2; D not resolved. Trimming pared 10 bases from V and 2 bases from J, leaving 11 bases between. The CDR3 covers 13 residues. Per germline, CDR1 SNHLY and CDR2 FYNNEI. CDR3 bases: TGTGCCACCTACGTTTTAAACACCGGGGAGCTGTTTTTT. Protein sequence: CATYVLNTGELFF. The whole variable domain, remainder taken from reference TRBV2 and TRBJ2-2, is EPEVTQTPSHQVTQMGQEVILRCVPISNHLYFYWYRQILGQKVEFLVSFYNNEISEKSEIFDDQFSVERPDGSNFTLKIRSTKLEDSAMYFCATYVLNTGELFFGEGSRLTVL.

As DNA, the CDR3 is TGTGCCAGCAGTGAGACAGGGGCTTTTGGCTACGAGCAGTACTTC. Its protein is CASSETGAFGYEQYF. The chain has TRBV28 and TRBJ2-7; 8 bases are a match to TRBD1. The trim removed 5 bases at V and 3 bases at J, leaving 9 bases unmatched. The length of the CDR3 is 15 residues. Germline CDR1 MDHEN, CDR2 SYDVKM.

The V call is TRBV2, the J call TRBJ2-3; D possibly corresponds to TRBD1 (6 bases). The length of the CDR3 is 16 residues. V shed 3 bases and J shed 5 bases, with 18 bases lying between them. The germline gives CDR1 SNHLY, CDR2 FYNNEI. The CDR3, as DNA: TGTGCCAGCAGTGAGGCAGGGGCGGGTTTTGGAGATACGCAGTATTTT. Translated: CASSEAGAGFGDTQYF.

The chain carries TRBV28 and TRBJ1-5; no reliable D call. With 3 bases removed from V and 5 bases from J, the gap between germline ends came to 14 bases. Germline loops: CDR1 MDHEN, CDR2 SYDVKM. The CDR3 has 15 amino acids. CDR3 sequence reads: CASSFPGRVDQPQHF. The CDR3 DNA is TGTGCCAGCAGTTTTCCCGGGCGGGTAGATCAGCCCCAGCATTTT.

This chain joins TRBV11-1 and TRBJ2-2; a possible D gene is TRBD2 (6 bases). CDR1 and CDR2 (germline): SGHAT, FQDESV (reference sequence). There are 16 residues in the CDR3. V was pared by 2 bases and J by 0 bases, with 10 bases between. The CDR3 sequence is CASSLPTGANTGELFF. CDR3 DNA sequence: TGTGCCAGCAGCTTACCCACGGGGGCGAACACCGGGGAGCTGTTTTTT. Using reference TRBV11-1 and TRBJ2-2 for the parts outside the CDR3, the full variable domain is EAEVAQSPRYKITEKSQAVAFWCDPISGHATLYWYRQILGQGPELLVQFQDESVVDDSQLPKDRFSAERLKGVDSTLKIQPAELGDSAMYLCASSLPTGANTGELFFGEGSRLTVL.

The genes are TRBV5-1 and TRBJ2-7; no clear D gene. Germline loops: CDR1 SGHRS, CDR2 YFSETQ. V lost 1 base and J lost 0, with 5 bases in between. CDR3 length: 13 amino acids. CDR3 amino acids: CASSLYTSYEQYF. The CDR3 DNA follows: TGCGCCAGCAGCTTGTACACCTCCTACGAGCAGTACTTC.

The chain joins TRBV9 to TRBJ2-3, with 10 bases identical to TRBD2. CDR1 and CDR2 from the germline V gene are SGDLS and YYNGEE. The CDR3 totals 17 residues. The junction had 10 bases not matched to a gene; V was cut back by 4 bases and J by 2 bases. Here the CDR3 DNA reads TGTGCCAGCAGCCCAAGTTTAGCGGGGGGCCCCACAGATACGCAGTATTTT. Amino acid sequence: CASSPSLAGGPTDTQYF.

The chain links TRBV2 to TRBJ2-3, with 9 nucleotides matching TRBD1. The CDR3 loop spans 15 amino acids. V lost 1 base to trimming and J lost 2 bases; unmatched junction nucleotides: 1. Germline CDR1 SNHLY, CDR2 FYNNEI. Here the CDR3 reads CASSEGQGDTDTQYF. For the CDR3, the DNA is TGTGCCAGCAGTGAAGGACAGGGGGACACAGATACGCAGTATTTT.

The chain uses TRBV28 and TRBJ1-1, with 8 bases that match TRBD1. With 3 bases clipped from V and 4 bases from J, the junction kept 4 bases outside the gene matches. Germline-derived CDR1 and CDR2 are MDHEN and SYDVKM. The CDR3 is made up of 14 amino acids. CDR3 in DNA: TGTGCCAGCAGTTTCCTTGACAGGGGCACTGAAGCTTTCTTT. Encoded protein: CASSFLDRGTEAFF.

J is TRBJ2-6 and V is TRBV19; possible D gene TRBD2, 5 bases. Looked up from germline, CDR1 is LNHDA and CDR2 is SQIVND (reference sequence). This CDR3 has 15 amino acids. V was pared by 5 bases and J by 0 bases, with 8 bases between. The CDR3 nucleotides read TGTGCCAGTAGTGAGCGGAGCTCTGGGGCCAACGTCCTGACTTTC. Its translation is CASSERSSGANVLTF.

V usage is TRBV7-9 and J usage is TRBJ2-7, with 9 bases identical to TRBD1. Trimming cost V 1 base and J 2 bases; bases outside gene matches: 9. Germline values: CDR1 SEHNR, CDR2 FQNEAQ (reference sequence). The CDR3 is 17 amino acids. The CDR3 DNA follows: TGTGCCAGCAGCTTAGTAGGGTCGGGACAGGGCACCTACGAGCAGTACTTC. Its translation is CASSLVGSGQGTYEQYF.

The chain combines TRBV19 with TRBJ1-5, with 10 bases matching TRBD1. CDR3 length: 15 residues. Germline CDR1 and CDR2: LNHDA and SQIVND (reference sequence). Unmatched junction bases numbered 8, after V lost 6 bases and J lost 6 bases. The CDR3, as DNA: TGTGCCAGTAGACCGACAGGGGGCGGGGGTCAGCCCCAGCATTTT. It specifies CASRPTGGGGQPQHF.

This rearrangement joins TRBV2 to TRBJ2-2; D call uncertain. Trimming pared 8 bases from V and 1 base from J, leaving 5 bases between. The CDR3 length is 12 residues. The germline V gene encodes CDR1 SNHLY and CDR2 FYNNEI. The DNA of the CDR3 is TGTGCCAGCGGCCGGAACACCGGGGAGCTGTTTTTT. It yields the protein CASGRNTGELFF.